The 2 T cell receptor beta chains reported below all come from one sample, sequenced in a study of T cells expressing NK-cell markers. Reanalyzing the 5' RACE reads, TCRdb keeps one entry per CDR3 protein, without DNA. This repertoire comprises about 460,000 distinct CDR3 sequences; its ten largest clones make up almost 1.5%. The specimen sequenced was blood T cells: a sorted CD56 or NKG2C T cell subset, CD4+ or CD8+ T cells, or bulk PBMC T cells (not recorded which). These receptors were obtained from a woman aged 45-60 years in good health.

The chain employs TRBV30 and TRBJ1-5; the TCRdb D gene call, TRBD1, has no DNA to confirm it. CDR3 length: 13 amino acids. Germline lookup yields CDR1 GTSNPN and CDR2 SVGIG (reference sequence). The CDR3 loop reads CAWSTQGRQPQHF.

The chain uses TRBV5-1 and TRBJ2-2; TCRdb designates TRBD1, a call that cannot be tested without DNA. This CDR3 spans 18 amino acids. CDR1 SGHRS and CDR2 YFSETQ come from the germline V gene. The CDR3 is CASSPEPTGFLFTGELFF.